One sample yielded the 24 T cell receptor beta chains listed below, sequenced in a study of neurological immune-mediated disorders. The sample's time point: longitudinal time-point 1 (baseline). From the 5' RACE reads, TCRdb called clonotypes with MiXCR, one entry per CDR3 protein. The sample consists of 70,000 to 75,000 distinct CDR3 sequences, around 15% of them appearing once. Material: PBMCs. Receptors were obtained from a female donor with HTLV-1-associated myelopathy (HAM/TSP).

This clonotype has ten or more counts. The chain joins TRBV5-1 to TRBJ2-1, with D tentatively TRBD2 (6 bases). CDR1 and CDR2 from the germline V gene are SGHRS and YFSETQ. This CDR3 comprises 13 residues. V was pared by 3 bases and J by 3 bases, with 7 bases between. For the CDR3, the DNA is TGCGCCAGCAGCTACGGGGGCTACAATGAGCAGTTCTTC. It specifies CASSYGGYNEQFF.

This clonotype has a count of ten or more. This chain joins TRBV10-3 and TRBJ2-2; the D is unclear. With 0 bases removed from V and 13 bases from J, the gap between germline ends came to 6 bases. Germline values: CDR1 ENHRY, CDR2 SYGVKD. This CDR3 contains 11 residues. CDR3 coding DNA: TGTGCCATCAGTGAGTCGTGGAGGCTGTTTTTT. Translating gives CAISESWRLFF.

This clonotype was seen more than once but under ten times. The J gene is TRBJ2-7, the V gene TRBV7-8; 9 nucleotides line up with TRBD1. Germline-derived CDR1 and CDR2 are SGHVS and FQNEAQ. The CDR3 is made up of 14 amino acids. Germline trimming cut 2 bases from V and 2 bases from J; bases unmatched to any gene: 1. The CDR3 is CASSLRTGAYEQYF. The CDR3 DNA sequence: TGTGCCAGCAGCTTAAGGACAGGGGCCTACGAGCAGTACTTC.

In its sample, this clonotype was seen many times. The genes are TRBV6-1 and TRBJ1-5; the D is unclear. CDR3 length: 13 residues. CDR1 MNHNS and CDR2 SASEGT come from the germline V gene. Trimming stripped 0 bases from V and 7 bases from J, with 7 bases between. The CDR3 region has the DNA TGTGCCAGCAGTGAAGCTCGAAGGCAGCCCCAGCATTTT. Translated: CASSEARRQPQHF.

Only a few counts were recorded for this clonotype. This rearrangement joins TRBV18 to TRBJ2-6; D is unclear. This CDR3 is 16 amino acids long. CDR1 KGHSH and CDR2 LQKENI come from the germline V gene. Trimming left V 1 base short and J 0 bases short, with 7 bases between. As DNA, the CDR3 is TGTGCCAGCTCACCACTACAGAGCTCTGGGGCCAACGTCCTGACTTTC. It specifies CASSPLQSSGANVLTF.

In its sample, this clonotype was seen many times. The CDR3 protein is CASSQDAQGEHYNEQFF. The CDR3 DNA reads as TGCGCCAGCAGCCAAGATGCACAGGGTGAACACTACAATGAGCAGTTCTTC. J is TRBJ2-1 and V is TRBV4-1; perhaps TRBD1 as D (6 bases). With 0 bases removed from V and 3 bases from J, the gap between germline ends came to 15 bases. CDR1 and CDR2 (germline): MGHRA, YSYEKL. CDR3 size: 17 residues.

This clonotype was detected only once. The V gene is TRBV5-4, the J gene TRBJ2-1; 9 nucleotides line up with TRBD2. This CDR3 spans 18 amino acids. Losses at the gene ends were 0 bases for V and 0 bases for J; bases not matched to a gene: 7. Per germline, CDR1 SGHNT and CDR2 YYREEE (reference sequence). CDR3 loop: CASSLVFQRGASYNEQFF. In DNA form, the CDR3 reads TGTGCCAGCAGCTTGGTGTTCCAGCGGGGGGCCTCCTACAATGAGCAGTTCTTC.

This clonotype was detected once. Because it lacks the conserved phenylalanine or tryptophan at the end, this CDR3 is likely a read error. The chain uses TRBV7-9 and TRBJ2-7; 7 bases are shared with TRBD1. In germline, CDR1 is SEHNR, CDR2 FQNEAQ (reference sequence). The CDR3 sequence is 16 residues long. The junction had 15 bases not matched to a gene; V was cut back by 5 bases and J by 5 bases. In DNA, the CDR3 is TGTGCCAGCAGCATACTACACGGACAGGTTTCCCACGAGCAGTACTTA. This gives the protein CASSILHGQVSHEQYL.

This clonotype appeared many times. The genes are TRBV5-5 and TRBJ2-1; D gene ambiguous. The CDR3 is 11 residues long. Germline V lookup: CDR1 SGHKS, CDR2 YYEKEE (reference sequence). V was cut by 2 bases and J by 7 bases, with 4 bases left in between. CDR3 region: CASSFKNEQFF. As DNA, the CDR3 is TGTGCCAGCAGCTTTAAGAATGAGCAGTTCTTC.

This clonotype occurred a few times. The chain joins TRBV19 to TRBJ1-2; perhaps TRBD1 as D (5 bases). The ends were cut back, 5 bases at V and 4 bases at J, with 8 bases in the middle. CDR3 length: 12 amino acids. CDR1 LNHDA and CDR2 SQIVND come from the germline V gene (reference sequence). The CDR3 here is CASSRDFYGYTF. For the CDR3, the DNA is TGTGCCAGTAGTCGGGACTTCTATGGCTACACCTTC.

This clonotype was observed at least ten times. This chain connects TRBV3-1 to TRBJ1-6, with 8 bases lining up with TRBD1. CDR1 and CDR2 (germline): LGHDT, YNNKEL (reference sequence). The CDR3 totals 17 residues. V lost 4 bases to trimming and J lost 7 bases; unmatched junction nucleotides: 12. The CDR3 sequence: CASSPVRSRQGNSPLHF. The CDR3 DNA sequence: TGTGCCAGCAGCCCCGTTCGATCCCGACAGGGGAATTCACCCCTCCACTTT. The full variable domain, its missing parts supplied by reference TRBV3-1 and TRBJ1-6, is DTAVSQTPKYLVTQMGNDKSIKCEQNLGHDTMYWYKQDSKKFLKIMFSYNNKELIINETVPNRFSPKSPDKAHLNLHINSLELGDSAVYFCASSPVRSRQGNSPLHFGNGTRLTVT.

The chain carries TRBV10-3 and TRBJ2-2; D not certain. The CDR3 loop spans 15 amino acids. Looked up from germline, CDR1 is ENHRY and CDR2 is SYGVKD. V was pared by 3 bases and J by 4 bases, with 12 bases between. DNA of the CDR3: TGTGCCATCAGTGATAGTTCAGGCCTCACCGGGGAGCTGTTTTTT. Its protein product is CAISDSSGLTGELFF.

This chain connects TRBV5-1 to TRBJ2-1; TRBD2 might be the D (5 bases). CDR1 is SGHRS, CDR2 YFSETQ, per germline. The CDR3 totals 14 residues. Trimming took off 0 bases at V and 5 bases at J, with 9 bases between the two ends. Here the CDR3 reads CASSLAGINNEQFF. CDR3 nucleotides: TGCGCCAGCAGCTTGGCCGGGATCAACAATGAGCAGTTCTTC.

Many counts were recorded for this clonotype. The chain joins TRBV10-3 to TRBJ2-4, with TRBD2 matching over 13 bases. Trimming cost V 4 bases and J 8 bases; bases outside gene matches: 2. CDR3 length: 14 amino acids. Germline V CDR1 and CDR2: ENHRY, SYGVKD. The CDR3, as DNA: TGTGCCATCAGTGGGACTAGCGGGGGTTACATTCAGTACTTC. Translated: CAISGTSGGYIQYF.

The sample holds many counts of this clonotype. The chain has TRBV6-5 and TRBJ2-4; D call uncertain. Per germline, CDR1 MNHEY and CDR2 SVGAGI. This CDR3 comprises 16 residues. The V end was cut by 0 bases, the J end by 0 bases, with 9 bases between. The CDR3 here is CASSYSTSLAKNIQYF. The DNA for the CDR3 is TGTGCCAGCAGTTACTCGACTTCACTAGCCAAAAACATTCAGTACTTC.

The V gene is TRBV6-5, the J gene TRBJ1-6, with TRBD1 matching over 8 bases. CDR1 and CDR2 (germline): MNHEY, SVGAGI. The CDR3 consists of 15 residues. With 6 bases clipped from V and 7 bases from J, the junction kept 8 bases outside the gene matches. In nucleotides, the CDR3 is TGTGCCAGCAGAGACGGACAGGGTCAAAATTCACCCCTCCACTTT. Translating it yields CASRDGQGQNSPLHF.

This clonotype was seen repeatedly, ten times or more. Germline and junction disagree at one end, which may indicate a read error. The genes are TRBV29-1 and TRBJ2-5, with D tentatively TRBD1 or TRBD2 (5 bases each). The CDR3 totals 12 residues. The V gene's germline CDR1 is SQVTM and CDR2 ANQGSEA. The chain's CDR3 is CSVKEWGETQYF. CDR3 nucleotide sequence: TGCAGCGTTAAAGAATGGGGGGAGACCCAGTACTTC.

In the case of this clonotype: A read error may explain this, as a much larger clone is one base away. This sequence joins TRBV12-3 or TRBV12-4 and TRBJ2-3; perhaps D is TRBD1 or TRBD2 (5 bases each). Trimming left V 3 bases short and J 1 base short, with 17 bases between. This CDR3 contains 17 residues. CDR3 loop: CASSLEVAGSRTDTQYF. The CDR3 DNA sequence: TGTGCCAGCAGTTTGGAGGTGGCAGGGTCACGCACAGATACGCAGTATTTT.

In this sample, this clonotype turned up once. The V and J genes are TRBV5-1 and TRBJ2-5; TRBD1 or TRBD2 may be the D gene (5 bases each). The CDR3 contains 13 residues. The germline V and J ends were trimmed by 0 bases and 7 bases, with 10 bases remaining between them. The germline V gene has CDR1 SGHRS and CDR2 YFSETQ. The CDR3 DNA follows: TGCGCCAGCAGCTTGGGAGGGGAAGCGACCCAGTACTTC. Translation: CASSLGGEATQYF.

This clonotype was seen more than once but under ten times. This CDR3 reads CSAREVGVDNQPQHF. CDR3 DNA sequence: TGCAGTGCTAGAGAAGTCGGGGTTGACAATCAGCCCCAGCATTTT. The chain uses TRBV20-1 and TRBJ1-5, with D unclear. Germline values: CDR1 DFQATT, CDR2 SNEGSKA (reference sequence). The CDR3 is made up of 15 amino acids. The V end was cut by 0 bases, the J end by 3 bases, with 12 bases between.

The chain uses TRBV6-5 and TRBJ2-3; TRBD2 agrees at 13 bases. The CDR3 loop spans 16 amino acids. Trimming took 5 bases from V and 5 from J; bases not matched to a gene: 7. Germline V gene lookup returns CDR1 MNHEY and CDR2 SVGAGI. CDR3 nucleotides: TGTGCCAGCAGTCCACTAGCGGGGGGGCTTGGAGATACGCAGTATTTT. Its translation is CASSPLAGGLGDTQYF.

This clonotype was detected many times. The chain employs TRBV28 and TRBJ2-7, with D possibly matching TRBD1 (6 bases). The CDR3 runs to 11 residues. With 10 bases removed from V and 4 bases from J, the gap between germline ends came to 11 bases. Germline loops: CDR1 MDHEN, CDR2 SYDVKM. Here the CDR3 reads CATTQGYEQYF. The CDR3 DNA reads TGTGCCACCACGCAGGGGTACGAGCAGTACTTC.

This clonotype was recorded at least ten times. The chain carries TRBV5-1 and TRBJ2-1, with a weak D call TRBD1 (6 bases). Looked up from germline, CDR1 is SGHRS and CDR2 is YFSETQ. V was trimmed by 0 bases and J by 8 bases, leaving 9 bases between them. The CDR3 extends over 13 amino acids. The CDR3 loop is CASSLVGGDEQFF. The CDR3 region has the DNA TGCGCCAGCAGCTTGGTTGGGGGCGATGAGCAGTTCTTC.

This clonotype occurred many times. The chain links TRBV29-1 to TRBJ2-7; D ambiguous. Looked up from germline, CDR1 is SQVTM and CDR2 is ANQGSEA. The V end lost 3 bases, the J end lost 3 bases, and 15 bases lay between the germline ends. This CDR3 region has 14 residues. CDR3 in DNA: TGCAGCGTTGACGGCCTGTTCCCCAGCTACGAGCAGTACTTC. It codes for CSVDGLFPSYEQYF.